This T cell receptor beta chain was retrieved from a study of identical twins. This clonotype was seen repeatedly, ten times or more. The length of the CDR3 is 13 residues. Germline CDR1 and CDR2: SGHNT and YENEEA. Trimming cost V 1 base and J 9 bases, with 10 bases left between them. TCRdb re-analysed the 5' RACE reads in MiXCR, keeping a single row per CDR3 protein. The top ten hold 1.6% of the sample, which has fewer than 800,000 distinct CDR3 sequences, 7% to 7.5% seen once. This sample also belongs to another study, concerning yellow fever vaccine responses in identical twins.

The V and J genes are TRBV11-3 and TRBJ2-1; D not certain. The TCR comes from a woman under 30 in good health. Sequencing used PBMCs. Written as DNA, the CDR3 is TGTGCCAGCAGCTTAGCGGGTCTAGGTGAGCAGTTCTTC. Translation: CASSLAGLGEQFF.